Each of the 32 T cell receptor beta chains below was sequenced from the same sample in a study of regulatory and conventional T cells in RAG deficiency. Profiling relied on immunoSEQ multiplex PCR, and the TCRdb table lists in-frame clones only, not all of them. Counted here are some 7,700 clones, over 85% occurring once; the ten biggest clones make up under 2%. Blood CD4+ CD25-high CD127-low regulatory T cells supplied the genomic DNA template. These data were also filed under a second study, of regulatory T cells. That paper notes: Primers: 52 TRBV forward and 13 TRBJ reverse.

The sequencing sample was made of CD127- CD25+ CD4+ Tregs sorted from blood. The origin of the receptors is a human donor in good health.

The gene calls are TRBV19 and TRBJ2-5; D gene uncertain. V lost 5 bases, J lost 4 bases, and 11 bases lay in between. The CDR3 is 13 residues long. CDR1 is LNHDA, CDR2 SQIVND, per germline (reference sequence). The CDR3 nucleotides read TGTGCCAGTAGTTATAGGAACAGAGAGACCCAGTACTTC. This codes for CASSYRNRETQYF.

The V call is TRBV27, the J call TRBJ2-5, with TRBD1 matching 10 bases. J lost 1 base, V lost 5 bases, and 4 bases had no gene match. This CDR3 region has 15 residues. CDR1 is MNHEY and CDR2 is SMNVEV in the germline V gene (reference sequence). The CDR3 region is CASSATGGRQETQYF. The CDR3 DNA reads TGTGCCAGCAGTGCGACAGGGGGCCGCCAAGAGACCCAGTACTTC.

V usage is TRBV6-5 and J usage is TRBJ1-2; 8 positions agree with TRBD1. V shed 2 bases and J 5 bases; nucleotides not matched to a gene: 10. The CDR3 is 16 amino acids. Germline loops: CDR1 MNHEY, CDR2 SVGAGI. The CDR3 here is CASSYRRQGPAYGYTF. The CDR3 nucleotides read TGTGCCAGCAGTTACCGCCGACAGGGGCCGGCTTATGGCTACACCTTC.

This sequence joins TRBV9 and TRBJ1-2, with 9 bases fitting TRBD1. Trimming at V came to 4 bases and at J to 7 bases, leaving 11 bases not matched to a gene. Germline V gives CDR1 SGDLS, CDR2 YYNGEE. The length of the CDR3 is 15 residues. The CDR3 region is CASSPRPGTGFGYTF. The CDR3 bases are TGTGCCAGCAGCCCCCGTCCCGGGACAGGGTTTGGCTACACCTTC.

The count of this clone is one. The chain recombines TRBV12-5 with TRBJ1-1, with a tentative D call TRBD1 (5 bases). Germline V gene sequence: CDR1 LGHNT, CDR2 FRNRAP. V was trimmed by 2 bases and J by 0 bases, leaving 13 bases between them. The CDR3 sequence is 16 residues long. Here the CDR3 DNA reads TGTGCTAGTGGTTTGATGGGGCTGGCGGTGAACACTGAAGCTTTCTTT. Encoded protein: CASGLMGLAVNTEAFF.

This clone has just a few counts. The V call is TRBV30, the J call TRBJ1-2; D may be TRBD1 (6 bases). The CDR3 spans 12 residues. The V end was cut by 0 bases, the J end by 7 bases, with 9 bases between. From germline, CDR1 is GTSNPN and CDR2 SVGIG (reference sequence). In DNA form, the CDR3 reads TGTGCCTGGAGTGTGCCAGGGGCTGGCTACACCTTC. It yields the protein CAWSVPGAGYTF.

This clone came up once. This chain joins TRBV6-5 and TRBJ2-7, with 9 bases fitting TRBD2. The CDR3 is made up of 15 amino acids. In germline, CDR1 is MNHEY, CDR2 SVGAGI. The V segment lost 6 bases and the J segment 1 base; nucleotides outside the gene matches: 7. CDR3 bases: TGTGCCAGCAGCAGATTGCGGGAGGGTTCCTACGAGCAGTACTTC. Amino acid sequence: CASSRLREGSYEQYF.

This chain uses TRBV6-6 with TRBJ2-7, with D possibly being TRBD2 (6 bases). Germline CDR1 is MNHNY and CDR2 is SVGAGI (reference sequence). The CDR3 is 15 amino acids. Between the trimmed V and J ends, which lost 2 bases and 7 bases, there was a span of 18 bases. The CDR3 loop is CASSYGLNLPVEQYF. CDR3 coding DNA: TGTGCCAGCAGTTACGGACTAAACCTTCCCGTGGAGCAGTACTTC.

Here the CDR3 reads CATSRVRTSGGYEQYF. DNA for the CDR3: TGTGCCACCAGCAGAGTACGGACTAGCGGGGGATACGAGCAGTACTTC. V gene TRBV15 combines with J gene TRBJ2-7, with 13 bases identical to TRBD2. Trimming took 1 base from V and 4 from J; bases not matched to a gene: 4. This CDR3 region has 16 residues. Germline V lookup: CDR1 LNHNV, CDR2 YYDKDF (reference sequence).

This chain uses TRBV4-1 with TRBJ1-1, with 7 nucleotides matching TRBD1. CDR1 MGHRA and CDR2 YSYEKL come from the germline V gene. The CDR3 runs 15 residues. V dropped 3 bases and J dropped 0; count of bases not matched to a gene: 4. The DNA for the CDR3 is TGCGCCAGCAGCCATAACACAGGGGTGAACACTGAAGCTTTCTTT. It is translated as CASSHNTGVNTEAFF.

This clone came up a few times. V usage is TRBV15 and J usage is TRBJ2-2; TRBD1 matches 10 bases. In germline, CDR1 is LNHNV, CDR2 YYDKDF (reference sequence). The length of the CDR3 is 16 residues. V lost 3 bases, J lost 4 bases, and 5 bases stayed unmatched. In nucleotides, the CDR3 is TGTGCCACCAGCAGCCGACAGGGGGCCTCCACCGGGGAGCTGTTTTTT. Residues: CATSSRQGASTGELFF.

The rearrangement uses TRBV7-2 and TRBJ1-2; D is possibly TRBD1 (6 bases). Trimming removed 5 bases from V and 4 bases from J, with 20 bases in between. Germline CDR1 and CDR2: SGHTA and FQGNSA. The CDR3 is made up of 16 amino acids. CDR3 nucleotide sequence: TGTGCCAGCAGCCCCAGGCAGGGGCGGGCACTCTATGGCTACACCTTC. Encoded protein: CASSPRQGRALYGYTF.

The rearrangement uses TRBV6-5 and TRBJ2-7; TRBD1 aligns across 9 bases. V gave up 3 bases and J gave up 4 bases; unmatched junction bases: 4. There are 14 residues in the CDR3. Germline V CDR1 and CDR2: MNHEY, SVGAGI. CDR3 nucleotides: TGTGCCAGCAGTTATAGTGGGACAGGGTACGAGCAGTACTTC. The encoded protein is CASSYSGTGYEQYF.

The V call is TRBV5-4, the J call TRBJ2-7; TRBD1 agrees at 7 bases. Germline trimming cut 5 bases from V and 5 bases from J; bases unmatched to any gene: 7. The CDR3 contains 13 residues. Germline-derived CDR1 and CDR2 are SGHNT and YYREEE (reference sequence). CDR3 sequence (DNA): TGTGCCAGCAGGCTAGAGGGACAGCACGAGCAGTACTTC. It yields the protein CASRLEGQHEQYF.

Only a few counts were recorded for this clone. The chain joins TRBV2 to TRBJ1-4, with D perhaps matching TRBD1 (6 bases). The CDR3 consists of 12 residues. The germline V gene has CDR1 SNHLY and CDR2 FYNNEI. V shed 5 bases and J shed 10 bases, with 11 bases lying between them. Here the CDR3 reads CASSFLGGKLFF. As DNA, the CDR3 is TGTGCCAGCAGTTTCTTAGGGGGAAAACTGTTTTTT.

The CDR3 nucleotides are TGTGCCAGCAGCTTAAGGCTAGCGGGAGCCGAGCAGTACTTC. It yields the protein CASSLRLAGAEQYF. The chain couples TRBV7-2 to TRBJ2-7; TRBD2 matches at 10 bases. Germline CDR1 SGHTA, CDR2 FQGNSA. This CDR3 contains 14 residues. Losses at the gene ends were 2 bases for V and 6 bases for J; bases not matched to a gene: 4.

The chain couples TRBV18 to TRBJ1-1; possibly TRBD1 for D (6 bases). In germline, CDR1 is KGHSH, CDR2 LQKENI. Trimming removed 3 bases from V and 1 base from J, with 12 bases in between. This CDR3 spans 15 amino acids. CDR3 sequence (DNA): TGTGCCAGCTCACCGATTACAGGGTGGAACACTGAAGCTTTCTTT. It translates to CASSPITGWNTEAFF.

The chain links TRBV7-3 to TRBJ2-1, with 9 bases identical to TRBD2. The CDR3 has 16 residues. From germline, CDR1 is SGHTA and CDR2 FQGTGA. Losses at the gene ends were 2 bases for V and 4 bases for J; bases not matched to a gene: 6. CDR3: CASSLAGTSNYNEQFF. In DNA, the CDR3 is TGTGCCAGCAGCTTAGCCGGGACTAGCAATTACAATGAGCAGTTCTTC.

In its sample, this clone was seen once. The chain has TRBV9 and TRBJ1-4; TRBD1 matches at 7 bases. The CDR3 sequence is 16 residues long. Germline CDR1 is SGDLS and CDR2 is YYNGEE. With 2 bases clipped from V and 8 bases from J, the junction kept 12 bases outside the gene matches. DNA for the CDR3: TGTGCCAGCAGCGTGGCCATTGAGAGGGGGCAGGAAAAACTGTTTTTT. It is translated as CASSVAIERGQEKLFF.

The V and J genes are TRBV4-3 and TRBJ2-7; the D is unclear. V shed 3 bases and J shed 2 bases, with 11 bases lying between them. The germline V gene encodes CDR1 LGHNA and CDR2 YSLEER. The CDR3 is 14 amino acids. In nucleotides, the CDR3 is TGCGCCAGCAGCCAGGTCGTACCGGCCTACGAGCAGTACTTC. Its translation: CASSQVVPAYEQYF.

The gene calls are TRBV9 and TRBJ2-3; 10 bases line up with TRBD2. After removal of 4 bases from V and 5 bases from J, the junction contained 10 bases not matched to a gene. The CDR3 is 16 residues long. Germline CDR1 and CDR2: SGDLS and YYNGEE. CDR3 nucleotide sequence: TGTGCCAGCAGCTTCGAGCGGGGGGGCCGTGGAGATACGCAGTATTTT. This translates into CASSFERGGRGDTQYF.

This clone occurred once. V usage is TRBV7-8 and J usage is TRBJ2-5; TRBD2 matches at 9 bases. The J call may be wrong; the DNA end is better matched by TRBJ2-7. This CDR3 contains 18 residues. Germline lookup yields CDR1 SGHVS and CDR2 FQNEAQ. The CDR3 DNA is TGTGCCAGCAGCTTCACCCCAAAGACTAGCGGAATCTCCTACGAGCAGTACTTC. It codes for CASSFTPKTSGISYEQYF.

The chain couples TRBV7-2 to TRBJ2-2, with 11 bases lining up with TRBD2. The CDR3 sequence is 19 residues long. V was pared by 7 bases and J by 0 bases, with 13 bases of the junction left unmatched. CDR1 is SGHTA and CDR2 is FQGNSA in the germline V gene. The CDR3 region has the DNA TGTGCCAGCACCCAAGGCCGGTTAGCGGGAGGGGCGAACACCGGGGAGCTGTTTTTT. Its protein is CASTQGRLAGGANTGELFF.

The chain recombines TRBV5-8 with TRBJ2-3; D might be TRBD1 (6 bases). The CDR3 runs 17 residues. Looked up from germline, CDR1 is SGHTS and CDR2 is YDEGEE. V lost 4 bases to trimming and J lost 3 bases, with 21 bases between them. The CDR3 spells CASSRLYLTGRTDTQYF. CDR3 coding DNA: TGTGCCAGCAGCCGATTATACTTAACAGGGCGTACAGATACGCAGTATTTT. Supplemented by reference TRBV5-8 and TRBJ2-3, the full variable domain reads EAGVTQSPTHLIKTRGQQATLRCSPISGHTSVYWYQQALGLGLQFLLWYDEGEERNRGNFPPRFSGRQFPNYSSELNVNALELEDSALYLCASSRLYLTGRTDTQYFGPGTRLTVL.

V usage is TRBV7-9 and J usage is TRBJ1-2; D perhaps matches TRBD1 (6 bases). Between the trimmed V and J ends, which lost 5 bases and 0 bases, there was a span of 22 bases. The CDR3 runs 18 residues. Germline CDR1 is SEHNR and CDR2 is FQNEAQ (reference sequence). This CDR3 is CASSLIGGGQRSNYGYTF. For the CDR3, the DNA is TGTGCCAGCAGCCTAATTGGCGGGGGGCAGAGGTCTAACTATGGCTACACCTTC.

As for this clone: An end of the junction does not agree with germline; a read error may underlie this. Other DNA sequences in this specimen translate into the identical CDR3. The chain joins TRBV14 to TRBJ1-6; 11 bases match TRBD1. Germline CDR1 is SGHDN and CDR2 is FVKESK. The CDR3 loop spans 18 amino acids. The CDR3: CASSQDQDRGLYNSPLHF. DNA of the CDR3: TGTGCCAGCAGCCAAGATCAGGACAGGGGGCTCTATAATTCCCCCCTCCACTTT.

The rearrangement uses TRBV11-2 and TRBJ2-1; 8 bases map to TRBD2. Trimming removed 1 base from V and 2 bases from J; junction bases left unmatched: 7. Germline V gene sequence: CDR1 SGHAT, CDR2 FQNNGV. There are 17 residues in the CDR3. The CDR3 is CASSLGRYGGAYNEQFF. In DNA, the CDR3 is TGTGCCAGCAGCTTAGGTCGCTACGGGGGGGCCTACAATGAGCAGTTCTTC.

The CDR3 DNA follows: TGCAGCGTTGAAAGGGGGCACGGCTACACCTTC. Protein sequence: CSVERGHGYTF. The J gene is TRBJ1-2, the V gene TRBV29-1, with 7 nucleotides matching TRBD1. The CDR3 length is 11 residues. Germline assignment: CDR1 SQVTM and CDR2 ANQGSEA. The V and J ends lost 2 bases and 8 bases, in that order; junction bases with no gene match: 2.

The V gene is TRBV7-2, the J gene TRBJ2-3, with 10 bases matching TRBD2. With V trimmed by 5 bases and J by 5 bases, 10 bases remained unmatched. CDR3 length: 16 amino acids. Per the germline V gene, CDR1 is SGHTA and CDR2 is FQGNSA. In nucleotides, the CDR3 is TGTGCCAGCAGCCCAAGTCCTCTAGCGGGGGTAGATACGCAGTATTTT. Translation gives CASSPSPLAGVDTQYF. The entire variable domain, with the rest obtained from reference TRBV7-2 and TRBJ2-3, is as follows: GAGVSQSPSNKVTEKGKDVELRCDPISGHTALYWYRQSLGQGLEFLIYFQGNSAPDKSGLPSDRFSAERTGGSVSTLTIQRTQQEDSAVYLCASSPSPLAGVDTQYFGPGTRLTVL.

This clone was detected only once. This rearrangement joins TRBV5-1 to TRBJ2-1; the match to TRBD2 covers 8 bases. Trimming cost V 4 bases and J 10 bases; bases outside gene matches: 13. Per the germline V gene, CDR1 is SGHRS and CDR2 is YFSETQ. CDR3 length: 15 amino acids. The CDR3 region is CASSPGLGVIVEQFF. In nucleotides, the CDR3 is TGCGCCAGCAGCCCGGGACTAGGGGTTATCGTCGAGCAGTTCTTC.

The chain recombines TRBV5-1 with TRBJ2-1; no firm D call. The V gene lost 5 bases and the J gene lost 6 bases, with 12 bases spanning the gap. Looked up from germline, CDR1 is SGHRS and CDR2 is YFSETQ. CDR3 length: 13 amino acids. The CDR3 sequence is CASRVLTSNEQFF. The CDR3 DNA follows: TGCGCCAGCAGGGTGCTCACAAGCAATGAGCAGTTCTTC.

The chain joins TRBV9 to TRBJ2-5, with 15 bases matching TRBD2. The DNA end favors TRBJ2-7, so the J call may be wrong. The CDR3 has 16 amino acids. Germline-derived CDR1 and CDR2 are SGDLS and YYNGEE. This CDR3 is CASSKGTSGRTAEQYF. For the CDR3, the DNA is TGTGCCAGCAGCAAGGGGACTAGCGGGAGGACGGCCGAGCAGTACTTC.